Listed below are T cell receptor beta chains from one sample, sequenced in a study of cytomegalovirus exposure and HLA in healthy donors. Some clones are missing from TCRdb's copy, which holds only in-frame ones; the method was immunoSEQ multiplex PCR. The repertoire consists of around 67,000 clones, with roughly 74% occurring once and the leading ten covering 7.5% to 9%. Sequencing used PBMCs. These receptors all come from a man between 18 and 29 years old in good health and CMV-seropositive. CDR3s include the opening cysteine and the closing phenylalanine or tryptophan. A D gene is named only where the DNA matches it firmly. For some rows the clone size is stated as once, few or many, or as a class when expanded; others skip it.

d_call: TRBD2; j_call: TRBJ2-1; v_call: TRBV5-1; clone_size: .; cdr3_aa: CASSLDLAEYNEQFF; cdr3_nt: TGCGCCAGCAGCTTGGACCTAGCGGAGTACAATGAGCAGTTCTTC
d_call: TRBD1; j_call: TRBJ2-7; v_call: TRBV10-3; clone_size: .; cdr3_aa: CAISSGTGVDEQYF; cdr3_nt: TGTGCCATCAGTTCCGGGACAGGGGTGGACGAGCAGTACTTC
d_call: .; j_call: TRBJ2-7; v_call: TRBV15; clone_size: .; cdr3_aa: CATSSARGVGYEQYF; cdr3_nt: TGTGCCACCAGCAGTGCTCGGGGAGTGGGTTACGAGCAGTACTTC
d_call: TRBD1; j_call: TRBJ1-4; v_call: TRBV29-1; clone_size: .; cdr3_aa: CSVKGTGESEKLFF; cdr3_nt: TGCAGCGTCAAAGGGACAGGGGAGAGTGAAAAACTGTTTTTT
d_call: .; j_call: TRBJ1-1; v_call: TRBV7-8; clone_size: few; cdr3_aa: CASSSLGSGMNTEAFF; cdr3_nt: TGTGCCAGCAGCTCCCTCGGGAGTGGGATGAACACTGAAGCTTTCTTT
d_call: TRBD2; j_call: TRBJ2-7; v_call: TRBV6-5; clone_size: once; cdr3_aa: CASSYSGLADEQYF; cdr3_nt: TGTGCCAGCAGTTACTCGGGACTAGCGGACGAGCAGTACTTC
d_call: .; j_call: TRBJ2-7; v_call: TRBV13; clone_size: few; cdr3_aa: CASSGWTSQAYEQYF; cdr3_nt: TGTGCCAGCAGCGGGTGGACATCACAGGCCTACGAGCAGTACTTC
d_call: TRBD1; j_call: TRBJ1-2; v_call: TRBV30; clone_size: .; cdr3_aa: CAWSATGVGGYTF; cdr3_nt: TGTGCCTGGAGTGCGACAGGGGTAGGAGGCTACACCTTC
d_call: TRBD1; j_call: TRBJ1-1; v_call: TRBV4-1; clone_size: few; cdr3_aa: CASSQEDRSSNTEAFF; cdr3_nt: TGCGCCAGCAGCCAAGAGGACAGGAGCTCTAACACTGAAGCTTTCTTT
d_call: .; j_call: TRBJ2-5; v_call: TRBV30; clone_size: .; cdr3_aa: CASRQGLAQETQYF; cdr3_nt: TGTGCCTCGAGGCAGGGACTCGCCCAAGAGACCCAGTACTTC
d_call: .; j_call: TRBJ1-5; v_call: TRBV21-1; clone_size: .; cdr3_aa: CASRLPQHF; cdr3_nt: TGTGCCAGTAGACTGCCCCAGCATTTT
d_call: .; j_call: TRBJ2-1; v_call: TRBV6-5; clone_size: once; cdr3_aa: CASSKGQINNEQFF; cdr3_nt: TGTGCCAGCAGCAAAGGACAAATAAACAATGAGCAGTTCTTC
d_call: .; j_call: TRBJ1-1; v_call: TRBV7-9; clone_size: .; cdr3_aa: CASSLTGGTEAFF; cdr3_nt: TGTGCCAGCAGCTTAACCGGGGGCACTGAAGCTTTCTTT
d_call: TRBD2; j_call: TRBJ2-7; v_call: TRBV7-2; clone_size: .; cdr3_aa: CASSPRDISGGGNYEQYF; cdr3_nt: TGTGCCAGCAGCCCACGCGACATTAGCGGGGGTGGTAACTACGAGCAGTACTTC
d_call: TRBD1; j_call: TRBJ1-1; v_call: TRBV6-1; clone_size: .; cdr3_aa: CASSESLEGARTEAFF; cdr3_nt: TGTGCCAGCAGTGAATCGCTTGAGGGGGCGCGTACTGAAGCTTTCTTT
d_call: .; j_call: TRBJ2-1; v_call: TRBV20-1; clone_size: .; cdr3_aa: CSAPAPTGQFF; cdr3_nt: TGCAGTGCCCCCGCTCCGACGGGGCAGTTCTTC
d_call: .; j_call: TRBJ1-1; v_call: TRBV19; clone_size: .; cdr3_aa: CASTQGSTEAFF; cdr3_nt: TGTGCCAGTACTCAGGGGAGCACTGAAGCTTTCTTT
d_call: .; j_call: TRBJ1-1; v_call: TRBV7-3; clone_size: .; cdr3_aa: CASSPGGLSEAFF; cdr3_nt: TGTGCCAGCAGCCCGGGGGGTTTGTCTGAAGCTTTCTTT
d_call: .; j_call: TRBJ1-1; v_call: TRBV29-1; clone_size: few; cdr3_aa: CSVRNRENTEAFF; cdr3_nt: TGCAGCGTTAGGAACAGGGAGAACACTGAAGCTTTCTTT
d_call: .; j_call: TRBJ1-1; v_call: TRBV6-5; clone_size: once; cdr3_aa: CASSTADRNTEAFF; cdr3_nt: TGTGCCAGCAGTACGGCAGACAGGAACACTGAAGCTTTCTTT
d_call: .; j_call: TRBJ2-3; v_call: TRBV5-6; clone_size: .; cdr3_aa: CASSLFRDTQYF; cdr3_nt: TGTGCCAGCAGCTTGTTTCGGGATACGCAGTATTTT
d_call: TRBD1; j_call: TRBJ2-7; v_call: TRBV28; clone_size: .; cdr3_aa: CASSSQGQEGYEQYF; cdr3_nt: TGTGCCAGCAGTTCCCAGGGACAGGAAGGCTACGAGCAGTACTTC
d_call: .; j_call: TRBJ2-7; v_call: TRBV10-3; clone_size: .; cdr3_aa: CAGRDTSSYEQYF; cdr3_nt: TGTGCCGGGAGGGACACGAGCTCCTACGAGCAGTACTTC
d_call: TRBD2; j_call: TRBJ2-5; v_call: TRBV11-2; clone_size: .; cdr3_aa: CASSLFAGEETQYF; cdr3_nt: TGTGCCAGCAGCTTATTTGCGGGAGAAGAGACCCAGTACTTC
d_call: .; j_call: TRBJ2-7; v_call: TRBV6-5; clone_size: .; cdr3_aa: CASSYSMGRETYEQYF; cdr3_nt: TGTGCCAGCAGTTACTCGATGGGGCGCGAGACCTACGAGCAGTACTTC
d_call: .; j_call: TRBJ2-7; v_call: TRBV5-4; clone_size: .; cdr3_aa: CASSPAFNSDSYEQYF; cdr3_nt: TGTGCCAGCAGCCCGGCGTTTAATAGCGATTCCTACGAGCAGTACTTC